The next 10 T cell receptor beta chains were all read from a single sample in a study of blood T cell repertoires in COVID-19. TCRdb's copy holds only in-frame clones and misses some; the assay was immunoSEQ multiplex PCR. The sample gives under 350,000 clones, over 75% of which show up once; over 3.5% is in the top ten. What was sequenced was PBMCs or T cells enriched from blood (not recorded which). These receptors all stem from a man between 25 and 39 years old who had recovered from COVID-19.

The chain couples TRBV28 to TRBJ2-7, with D uncertain. The CDR3 totals 13 residues. Germline CDR1 reads MDHEN; CDR2 reads SYDVKM. V shed 0 bases and J shed 2 bases, with 5 bases lying between them. This CDR3 reads CASSLWQTYEQYF. The CDR3 DNA reads TGTGCCAGCAGTTTATGGCAGACCTACGAGCAGTACTTC.

The chain joins TRBV4-1 to TRBJ2-5; 9 nucleotides match TRBD1. Germline assignment: CDR1 MGHRA and CDR2 YSYEKL. Trimming removed 3 bases from V and 4 bases from J; junction bases left unmatched: 6. CDR3 size: 15 residues. CDR3 loop: CASSHTRQGGETQYF. The CDR3 DNA sequence: TGCGCCAGCAGCCATACCAGACAGGGGGGAGAGACCCAGTACTTC.

The V and J genes are TRBV7-8 and TRBJ1-1; 12 positions match TRBD1. Germline V gene data show CDR1 as SGHVS and CDR2 as FQNEAQ. J lost 5 bases, V lost 4 bases, and 11 bases had no gene match. The CDR3 totals 17 residues. CDR3 sequence reads: CASSSPLGQGAGTEAFF. For the CDR3, the DNA is TGTGCCAGCAGCTCACCTTTGGGACAGGGGGCCGGTACTGAAGCTTTCTTT.

This rearrangement joins TRBV2 to TRBJ1-2; the D is unclear. V was pared by 7 bases and J by 8 bases, with 14 bases between. CDR3 length equals 12 residues. Per germline, CDR1 SNHLY and CDR2 FYNNEI. The CDR3 DNA is TGTGCCAGCAAGGAGGGTGGTTGGGGCTACACCTTC. Translating gives CASKEGGWGYTF.

V usage is TRBV7-9 and J usage is TRBJ2-7, with a tentative D call TRBD1 (5 bases). Germline values: CDR1 SEHNR, CDR2 FQNEAQ (reference sequence). V lost 4 bases and J 0 bases, leaving 16 bases between the germline ends. There are 16 residues in the CDR3. The CDR3 loop reads CASSSSGLSISYEQYF. CDR3 nucleotides: TGTGCCAGCAGCTCATCAGGGCTATCGATCTCCTACGAGCAGTACTTC.

V is TRBV11-2 and J is TRBJ2-5; D may be TRBD1 (5 bases). Trimming removed 1 base at V and 1 base at J, with 7 bases between. The CDR3 consists of 14 residues. CDR1 is SGHAT, CDR2 FQNNGV, per germline. In DNA, the CDR3 is TGTGCCAGCAGCTTAGTAGGGGCCCAAGAGACCCAGTACTTC. It translates to CASSLVGAQETQYF.

The chain recombines TRBV7-9 with TRBJ1-2; 7 bases map to TRBD1. The CDR3 has 14 residues. CDR1 is SEHNR, CDR2 FQNEAQ, per germline (reference sequence). J gave up 8 bases and V 5 bases, and 11 bases lay outside the gene matches. The CDR3 sequence is CASSTDRASWGYTF. The CDR3 DNA reads as TGTGCCAGCAGCACAGACAGGGCCTCATGGGGCTACACCTTC.

Only one count was recorded for this clone. The chain recombines TRBV18 with TRBJ1-2; 9 positions match TRBD1. V shed 3 bases and J 2 bases; nucleotides not matched to a gene: 1. The CDR3 spans 14 residues. Germline V gene lookup returns CDR1 KGHSH and CDR2 LQKENI. The DNA for the CDR3 is TGTGCCAGCTCACCGGGACAGGGCAACTATGGCTACACCTTC. Its translation is CASSPGQGNYGYTF.

This chain connects TRBV5-1 to TRBJ1-1; D gene unclear. The length of the CDR3 is 16 residues. V lost 1 base and J lost 0, with 13 bases in between. Per the germline V gene, CDR1 is SGHRS and CDR2 is YFSETQ. The CDR3 spells CASSLSGARVNTEAFF. CDR3 nucleotide sequence: TGCGCCAGCAGCTTGTCGGGAGCGAGGGTGAACACTGAAGCTTTCTTT.

Concerning this clone: One end of the junction is discordant with germline, which a read error may explain. Other DNA sequences of this sample code for an identical CDR3. This chain joins TRBV27 and TRBJ2-3; 11 bases align to TRBD1. This CDR3 is built from 14 residues. The germline gives CDR1 MNHEY, CDR2 SMNVEV (reference sequence). Written as DNA, the CDR3 is TGTGCCAGCAGGAGGACAGGGGGCACGGATACGCAGTATTTT. Translating it yields CASRRTGGTDTQYF.